One and the same sample provided the 30 T cell receptor beta chains below, sequenced in a study of T cell responses to AZD1222 COVID-19 vaccine. TCRdb's copy holds only in-frame clones and misses some; the assay was immunoSEQ multiplex PCR. The table lists about 160,000 clones, more than 75% of them singletons. Sequencing used peripheral blood, obtained 28 days after the second AZD1222 dose. These receptors came from an adult who received the AZD1222 COVID-19 vaccine.

This chain links TRBV27 with TRBJ1-2; D is undetermined. V gave up 3 bases and J gave up 4 bases, with 9 bases separating them. Germline CDR1 is MNHEY and CDR2 is SMNVEV (reference sequence). This CDR3 has 13 residues. CDR3 bases: TGTGCCAGCAGTTTCGGATCCCGCTATGGCTACACCTTC. Translation gives CASSFGSRYGYTF.

The chain couples TRBV7-3 to TRBJ2-6; no clear D. Germline V gives CDR1 SGHTA, CDR2 FQGTGA. V shed 5 bases and J shed 4 bases, with 12 bases lying between them. The CDR3 extends over 15 amino acids. CDR3 residues: CASSPSSSGANVLTF. CDR3 DNA: TGTGCCAGCAGCCCCAGTTCTTCCGGGGCCAACGTCCTGACTTTC.

The chain uses TRBV25-1 and TRBJ2-7; possible D gene TRBD2, 5 bases. V was trimmed by 8 bases and J by 3 bases, leaving 11 bases between them. In germline, CDR1 is MGHDK, CDR2 SYGVNS. The CDR3 consists of 12 residues. CDR3 amino acids: CASRLAGYEQYF. CDR3 DNA: TGTGCCAGCCGGTTGGCGGGCTACGAGCAGTACTTC.

This rearrangement joins TRBV9 to TRBJ1-2; a possible D gene is TRBD1 (5 bases). CDR1 is SGDLS, CDR2 YYNGEE, per germline. Trimming removed 5 bases from V and 0 bases from J, with 11 bases in between. The CDR3 contains 14 residues. The CDR3: CASRPGGSNYGYTF. The DNA for the CDR3 is TGTGCCAGCAGACCGGGGGGGTCTAACTATGGCTACACCTTC.

CDR3 amino acids: CASSDSLATDTQYF. As DNA, the CDR3 is TGTGCCAGCAGTGACTCGCTAGCGACGGATACGCAGTATTTT. The chain carries TRBV2 and TRBJ2-3; weak D call: TRBD2 (6 bases). Germline CDR1 and CDR2: SNHLY and FYNNEI. V dropped 3 bases and J dropped 6 bases, with 13 bases sitting between them. The CDR3 runs 14 residues.

V usage is TRBV10-3 and J usage is TRBJ1-2; possible D gene TRBD1, 5 bases. The CDR3 is 13 residues long. V dropped 10 bases and J dropped 5 bases, with 17 bases sitting between them. CDR1 and CDR2 (germline): ENHRY, SYGVKD. The CDR3 sequence is CASLGTAVYGYTF. The CDR3 DNA reads as TGTGCCAGCCTCGGGACGGCTGTTTATGGCTACACCTTC.

The chain is built from TRBV29-1 and TRBJ2-7; a possible D gene is TRBD2 (5 bases). The V end was cut by 4 bases, the J end by 7 bases, with 11 bases between. This CDR3 region has 11 residues. CDR1 and CDR2 from the germline V gene are SQVTM and ANQGSEA. In DNA, the CDR3 is TGCAGCGTTGGGGCAAGAGGGGAGCAGTACTTC. Translation: CSVGARGEQYF.

The J gene is TRBJ2-6, the V gene TRBV5-4; D could derive from TRBD1 or TRBD2 (5 bases each). Trimming took 1 base from V and 0 from J, leaving 14 bases between them. Germline assignment: CDR1 SGHNT and CDR2 YYREEE (reference sequence). The CDR3 runs 18 residues. DNA of the CDR3: TGTGCCAGCAGCTTGTTCGGGACGGAGATCTCTGGGGCCAACGTCCTGACTTTC. It translates to CASSLFGTEISGANVLTF.

The chain combines TRBV12-3 or TRBV12-4 with TRBJ2-4, with D possibly called TRBD1 or TRBD2 (5 bases each). This CDR3 spans 13 amino acids. V shed 6 bases and J shed 3 bases, with 9 bases lying between them. The CDR3: CASSWDGKNIQYF. In DNA form, the CDR3 reads TGTGCCAGCAGCTGGGACGGCAAAAACATTCAGTACTTC.

The chain has TRBV5-1 and TRBJ2-3, with D perhaps being TRBD1 or TRBD2 (5 bases each). Deletions cut 7 bases from V and 3 bases from J, with 15 bases between. This CDR3 comprises 14 residues. Germline V gene data show CDR1 as SGHRS and CDR2 as YFSETQ. The DNA for the CDR3 is TGCGCCAGCGCACTCAGAGGGGATACAGATACGCAGTATTTT. It translates to CASALRGDTDTQYF.

This rearrangement joins TRBV19 to TRBJ2-7; the D gene could be TRBD1 or TRBD2 (5 bases each). In germline, CDR1 is LNHDA, CDR2 SQIVND (reference sequence). The germline V and J ends were trimmed by 10 bases and 0 bases, with 25 bases remaining between them. The CDR3 runs to 17 residues. The CDR3 spells CATRRDHLWRNSYEQYF. The CDR3 DNA is TGTGCCACCCGCCGGGACCATCTGTGGAGGAACTCCTACGAGCAGTACTTC.

This chain uses TRBV5-1 with TRBJ1-6, with 8 bases fitting TRBD1. This CDR3 has 15 residues. CDR1 is SGHRS, CDR2 YFSETQ, per germline. The J segment lost 8 bases and the V segment lost 2 bases, leaving 6 bases of the junction unmatched. The chain's CDR3 is CASSFLGTGDSPLHF. The DNA for the CDR3 is TGCGCCAGCAGCTTCCTCGGGACAGGAGATTCACCCCTCCACTTT.

This chain links TRBV5-4 with TRBJ1-2, with 7 bases fitting TRBD1. Germline V gives CDR1 SGHNT, CDR2 YYREEE (reference sequence). The CDR3 is 16 residues long. After removal of 4 bases from V and 6 bases from J, the junction contained 15 bases not matched to a gene. The chain's CDR3 is CASSHGISRGGDGYTF. The CDR3 region has the DNA TGTGCCAGCAGCCACGGGATAAGCAGAGGGGGCGATGGCTACACCTTC.

This rearrangement joins TRBV3-1 (or the pseudogene TRBV3-2) to TRBJ2-6; D not certain. Germline CDR1 LGHDT, CDR2 YNNKEL (reference sequence). The V end lost 2 bases, the J end lost 0 bases, and 5 bases lay between the germline ends. There are 15 residues in the CDR3. The CDR3 sequence is CASSQWDSGANVLTF. In DNA form, the CDR3 reads TGTGCCAGCAGCCAATGGGACTCTGGGGCCAACGTCCTGACTTTC.

This clone was found a few times. The chain employs TRBV7-6 and TRBJ2-3; D may be TRBD1 or TRBD2 (5 bases each). The CDR3 has 15 residues. Trimming took 5 bases from V and 2 from J, leaving 14 bases between them. CDR1 SGHVS and CDR2 FNYEAQ come from the germline V gene. The CDR3 is CASSPSSGLTDTQYF. The DNA for the CDR3 is TGTGCCAGCAGCCCCTCCTCGGGGCTCACAGATACGCAGTATTTT.

This sequence joins TRBV19 and TRBJ1-5; 8 bases fit TRBD1. CDR1 and CDR2 (germline): LNHDA, SQIVND (reference sequence). The CDR3 contains 18 residues. Trimming cost V 1 base and J 5 bases; bases outside gene matches: 13. The CDR3 coding sequence is TGTGCCAGTAGTATAGGCCCTGGCGGGGACAGGAAAGATCAGCCCCAGCATTTT. It specifies CASSIGPGGDRKDQPQHF.

The genes are TRBV9 and TRBJ1-1; the D is unclear. This CDR3 has 13 amino acids. V was trimmed by 2 bases and J by 0 bases, leaving 5 bases between them. Germline loops: CDR1 SGDLS, CDR2 YYNGEE. This CDR3 reads CASSVKMNTEAFF. The CDR3 bases are TGTGCCAGCAGCGTCAAAATGAACACTGAAGCTTTCTTT.

The chain combines TRBV4-1 with TRBJ1-2; no definite D call. The length of the CDR3 is 12 residues. Germline loops: CDR1 MGHRA, CDR2 YSYEKL. Trimming removed 0 bases from V and 8 bases from J, with 7 bases in between. DNA of the CDR3: TGCGCCAGCAGCCAAGAATTGGTGGGCTACACCTTC. Its protein is CASSQELVGYTF.

The rearrangement links TRBV3-1 (or the pseudogene TRBV3-2) to TRBJ2-4; D uncertain. Germline CDR1 LGHDT, CDR2 YNNKEL (reference sequence). Trimming stripped 3 bases from V and 1 base from J, with 7 bases between. There are 14 residues in the CDR3. CDR3 sequence reads: CASSHQIAKNIQYF. CDR3 sequence (DNA): TGTGCCAGCAGCCACCAGATTGCCAAAAACATTCAGTACTTC.

This chain connects TRBV5-1 to TRBJ1-1; the D is unclear. Germline V gene data show CDR1 as SGHRS and CDR2 as YFSETQ. V was cut by 4 bases and J by 0 bases, with 13 bases left in between. This CDR3 comprises 15 residues. CDR3 coding DNA: TGCGCCAGCAGCGCAGACGGGAGCATGAACACTGAAGCTTTCTTT. Translation gives CASSADGSMNTEAFF.

The chain recombines TRBV3-1 (or the pseudogene TRBV3-2) with TRBJ2-5; no definite D call. V lost 0 bases and J lost 5, with 7 bases in between. CDR1 is LGHDT, CDR2 YNNKEL, per germline (reference sequence). CDR3 length: 13 residues. The CDR3: CASSQEFQETQYF. As DNA, the CDR3 is TGTGCCAGCAGCCAAGAATTTCAGGAGACCCAGTACTTC.

This chain joins TRBV29-1 and TRBJ2-1; the D is unclear. CDR3 length: 16 amino acids. Trimming removed 4 bases from V and 1 base from J, with 17 bases in between. Germline V CDR1 and CDR2: SQVTM, ANQGSEA. CDR3 nucleotides: TGCAGCGTTGCACGAGTGGGAACTGATTCCTACAATGAGCAGTTCTTC. Its protein product is CSVARVGTDSYNEQFF.

The count of this clone is one. V gene TRBV5-1 combines with J gene TRBJ1-5; 7 bases match TRBD1. Germline CDR1 is SGHRS and CDR2 is YFSETQ. The CDR3 spans 15 residues. Trimming at V came to 4 bases and at J to 3 bases, leaving 7 bases not matched to a gene. CDR3: CASSPTGSNNQPQHF. DNA for the CDR3: TGCGCCAGCAGCCCGACAGGGTCGAACAATCAGCCCCAGCATTTT.

The genes are TRBV7-9 and TRBJ1-3, with D possibly matching TRBD1 (5 bases). The CDR3 has 16 residues. The V gene's germline CDR1 is SEHNR and CDR2 FQNEAQ (reference sequence). V lost 5 bases to trimming and J lost 2 bases, with 16 bases between them. The CDR3 protein is CASSTQDPRPGNTIYF. The DNA of the CDR3 is TGTGCCAGCAGCACACAGGACCCTAGACCTGGAAACACCATATATTTT.

The rearrangement links TRBV6-5 to TRBJ1-5; TRBD1 matches at 7 bases. Per the germline V gene, CDR1 is MNHEY and CDR2 is SVGAGI. The CDR3 has 14 amino acids. Germline trimming cut 10 bases from V and 6 bases from J; bases unmatched to any gene: 12. CDR3 sequence (DNA): TGTGCCACCCTAGACAGGGACGGGGGTCAGCCCCAGCATTTT. Protein product: CATLDRDGGQPQHF.

This chain uses TRBV15 with TRBJ2-4; D may match TRBD1 or TRBD2 (5 bases each). Germline loops: CDR1 LNHNV, CDR2 YYDKDF (reference sequence). The CDR3 has 15 residues. The V gene lost 1 base and the J gene lost 8 bases, with 15 bases spanning the gap. Here the CDR3 reads CATSRVRGLGDIQYF. The CDR3 region has the DNA TGTGCCACCAGCAGAGTGAGAGGGCTAGGGGACATTCAGTACTTC.

The V gene is TRBV30, the J gene TRBJ1-2, with a possible D match to TRBD1 (6 bases). V gave up 6 bases and J gave up 0 bases, with 14 bases separating them. Germline CDR1 reads GTSNPN; CDR2 reads SVGIG (reference sequence). The CDR3 runs 14 residues. CDR3 loop: CACLGALTNYGYTF. The CDR3 bases are TGTGCCTGCCTGGGGGCTTTAACTAACTATGGCTACACCTTC.

The chain is built from TRBV18 and TRBJ1-2; unclear D gene. This CDR3 has 12 amino acids. Germline CDR1 reads KGHSH; CDR2 reads LQKENI. Between the trimmed V and J ends, which lost 5 bases and 3 bases, there was a span of 7 bases. CDR3 region: CASSNRDYGYTF. The DNA of the CDR3 is TGTGCCAGCTCAAACAGAGACTATGGCTACACCTTC.

This sequence joins TRBV18 and TRBJ2-1; TRBD1 matches at 9 bases. The CDR3 is 16 amino acids. The trim removed 2 bases at V and 0 bases at J, leaving 2 bases unmatched. The germline V gene has CDR1 KGHSH and CDR2 LQKENI. CDR3 sequence reads: CASSPGDRASYNEQFF. CDR3 DNA: TGTGCCAGCTCACCAGGGGACAGGGCCTCCTACAATGAGCAGTTCTTC.

CDR3 protein: CSVGVRVDTQYF. CDR3 in DNA: TGCAGCGTTGGGGTGAGAGTGGATACGCAGTATTTT. V and J are TRBV29-1 and TRBJ2-3; D is uncertain. This CDR3 spans 12 amino acids. V shed 4 bases and J shed 6 bases, with 11 bases lying between them. Germline values: CDR1 SQVTM, CDR2 ANQGSEA.